This T cell receptor (beta chain) came from a study of blood T cell repertoires in COVID-19. At the level of the study: The samples span acute and convalescent COVID-19 from the United States, Italy and Spain.

The table lists this clone with a count of one. The data were produced by immunoSEQ multiplex PCR, yet TCRdb's version contains in-frame clones alone and is incomplete. The sample consists of about 490,000 clones, around 85% of them appearing once. Between the trimmed V and J ends, which lost 8 bases and 1 base, there was a span of 6 bases. The CDR3 is 12 residues long. Material for sequencing was peripheral blood. The chain couples TRBV12-3 or TRBV12-4 to TRBJ1-5; D is unclear. The TCR originated in a human donor in a cohort sampled during active COVID-19. CDR3: CASRKSNQPQHF. The CDR3 DNA reads as TGTGCCAGCCGTAAAAGCAATCAGCCCCAGCATTTT.